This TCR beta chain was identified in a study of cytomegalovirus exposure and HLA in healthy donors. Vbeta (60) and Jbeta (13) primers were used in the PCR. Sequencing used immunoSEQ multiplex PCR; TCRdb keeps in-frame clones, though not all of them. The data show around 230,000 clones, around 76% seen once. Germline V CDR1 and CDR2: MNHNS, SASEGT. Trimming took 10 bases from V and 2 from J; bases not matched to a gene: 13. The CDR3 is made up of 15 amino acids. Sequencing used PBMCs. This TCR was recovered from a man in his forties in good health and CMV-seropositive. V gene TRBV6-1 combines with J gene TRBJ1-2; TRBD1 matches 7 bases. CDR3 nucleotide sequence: TGTGCCAACTCGAAACCGACAGGGACGAACTATGGCTACACCTTC. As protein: CANSKPTGTNYGYTF.